One sample yielded the 20 T cell receptor beta chains listed below, sequenced in a study of T cell responses to AZD1222 COVID-19 vaccine (dated by TCRdb to about 2021). The sample's time point label is to be understood as: baseline before first vaccination. Library construction relied on the immunoSEQ multiplex PCR assay. TCRdb re-hosts the immuneACCESS table, in-frame sequences only. Its copies lack some clones; in the studies checked, an unresolved V gene accounts for under half of them, and the cause for the rest is not known. Recorded for this sample are around 100,000 clones; about 85% of them occurred a single time. The ten largest account for more than 1.5% of the sample. The sequencing used peripheral blood, collected on day 0 of AZD1222 vaccination. Receptor source: an adult in good health.

The V gene is TRBV7-9, the J gene TRBJ2-1, with D unresolved. Germline values: CDR1 SEHNR, CDR2 FQNEAQ (reference sequence). V lost 7 bases and J lost 8, with 30 bases in between. The CDR3 is 18 residues long. CDR3 DNA: TGTGCCAGCACCAGAGGAGCCATCTATGCGCGGAGAGGCGATGAGCAGTTCTTC. The encoded protein is CASTRGAIYARRGDEQFF.

V is TRBV12-3 or TRBV12-4 and J is TRBJ1-1; D call uncertain. The CDR3 is 11 amino acids. V was cut by 1 base and J by 3 bases, with 0 bases left in between. CDR3 DNA: TGTGCCAGCAGTTTAGACACTGAAGCTTTCTTT. Its translation is CASSLDTEAFF.

This rearrangement joins TRBV6-5 to TRBJ1-3; 10 bases line up with TRBD1. CDR3 length: 13 amino acids. Looked up from germline, CDR1 is MNHEY and CDR2 is SVGAGI. The V and J ends lost 6 bases and 7 bases, in that order; junction bases with no gene match: 3. CDR3 DNA sequence: TGTGCCAGCAGAGTGGGACAGGGGAACACCATATATTTT. It yields the protein CASRVGQGNTIYF.

The chain links TRBV28 to TRBJ1-4; D is possibly TRBD1 (5 bases). Trimming stripped 5 bases from V and 7 bases from J, with 14 bases between. The CDR3 contains 14 residues. Germline assignment: CDR1 MDHEN and CDR2 SYDVKM. The CDR3 here is CASSEGIYGEKLFF. DNA for the CDR3: TGTGCCAGCAGTGAGGGGATTTACGGTGAAAAACTGTTTTTT.

This clone was recorded a few times. V usage is TRBV9 and J usage is TRBJ1-3; no clear D. V was clipped by 3 bases and J by 0 bases, with 19 bases between them. Germline values: CDR1 SGDLS, CDR2 YYNGEE. CDR3 size: 18 residues. The CDR3 nucleotides read TGTGCCAGCAGCGCCCCCCGGACCGGCCGCTCCTCTGGAAACACCATATATTTT. It translates to CASSAPRTGRSSGNTIYF.

The chain carries TRBV2 and TRBJ2-3, with 11 bases that match TRBD2. CDR3 length: 14 amino acids. V gave up 2 bases and J gave up 7 bases; unmatched junction bases: 2. The germline V gene encodes CDR1 SNHLY and CDR2 FYNNEI. The CDR3 sequence: CASSETSGRYTQYF. The CDR3 DNA reads as TGTGCCAGCAGTGAAACTAGCGGGAGATATACGCAGTATTTT.

V is TRBV5-5 and J is TRBJ2-7, with TRBD1 matching over 9 bases. The CDR3 extends over 16 amino acids. Trimming at V came to 4 bases and at J to 4 bases, leaving 12 bases not matched to a gene. The V gene's germline CDR1 is SGHKS and CDR2 YYEKEE (reference sequence). CDR3 sequence (DNA): TGTGCCAGCAGCCTCCACGGGGGACAGGGCGGTTACGAGCAGTACTTC. It translates to CASSLHGGQGGYEQYF.

The rearrangement uses TRBV27 and TRBJ2-2, with D uncertain. The V and J ends lost 7 bases and 3 bases respectively, with 12 bases between them. Germline V lookup: CDR1 MNHEY, CDR2 SMNVEV (reference sequence). CDR3 length: 14 residues. The CDR3 DNA reads as TGTGCCAGCAAAGACCATGGGGACACCGGGGAGCTGTTTTTT. Translation gives CASKDHGDTGELFF.

The chain has TRBV11-1 and TRBJ2-1; TRBD2 matches 11 bases. The CDR3 contains 14 residues. Per the germline V gene, CDR1 is SGHAT and CDR2 is FQDESV (reference sequence). V was clipped by 2 bases and J by 11 bases; unmatched bases: 5. The CDR3 DNA follows: TGTGCCAGCAGCTTATCACTAGCGGGAGACCAGCAGTTCTTC. Protein: CASSLSLAGDQQFF.

The rearrangement joins TRBV7-2 to TRBJ2-2; 7 bases are shared with TRBD1. With V trimmed by 5 bases and J by 0 bases, 3 bases remained unmatched. CDR3 length equals 15 residues. Germline V gene data show CDR1 as SGHTA and CDR2 as FQGNSA. The CDR3 protein is CASSPGQPNTGELFF. In DNA, the CDR3 is TGTGCCAGCAGCCCGGGACAGCCGAACACCGGGGAGCTGTTTTTT.

This chain joins TRBV7-9 and TRBJ2-2; a weak D match, TRBD1 (5 bases). Trimming took 8 bases from V and 3 from J, leaving 10 bases between them. Germline CDR1 and CDR2: SEHNR and FQNEAQ (reference sequence). The CDR3 covers 13 residues. CDR3: CASRVGDTGELFF. CDR3 nucleotide sequence: TGTGCCAGCCGGGTAGGGGACACCGGGGAGCTGTTTTTT.

The rearrangement joins TRBV5-8 to TRBJ2-5, with D possibly TRBD2 on 5 matching bases. CDR3 length: 12 residues. Trimming shortened V by 4 bases and J by 7 bases, and 11 bases separated the two germline ends. Germline V gene data show CDR1 as SGHTS and CDR2 as YDEGEE. The CDR3 coding sequence is TGTGCCAGCAGCGCGGGTGGATGGACCCAGTACTTC. Amino acid sequence: CASSAGGWTQYF.

This clone was observed a few times. The chain recombines TRBV30 with TRBJ2-7; D ambiguous. Germline CDR1 and CDR2: GTSNPN and SVGIG (reference sequence). Trimming took 0 bases from V and 4 from J, leaving 13 bases between them. The CDR3 spans 14 residues. CDR3 region: CAWSVSLLAYEQYF. CDR3 nucleotides: TGTGCCTGGAGTGTATCTTTGCTTGCGTACGAGCAGTACTTC.

This clone was observed a handful of times. The chain carries TRBV7-9 and TRBJ2-2; D is perhaps TRBD1 (6 bases). There are 17 residues in the CDR3. The germline V and J ends were trimmed by 4 bases and 4 bases, with 19 bases remaining between them. The V gene's germline CDR1 is SEHNR and CDR2 FQNEAQ (reference sequence). The CDR3 DNA sequence: TGTGCCAGCAGCTCGAGGGGGAATAGGGTTAGCACCGGGGAGCTGTTTTTT. Protein: CASSSRGNRVSTGELFF.

This clone was seen a single time. The V gene is TRBV10-2, the J gene TRBJ1-5; D remains ambiguous. The germline gives CDR1 WSHSY, CDR2 SAAADI. CDR3 length: 17 residues. With 0 bases removed from V and 0 bases from J, the gap between germline ends came to 12 bases. CDR3 coding DNA: TGCGCCAGCAGTGAGTCCCTTGCGGGGTATAGCAATCAGCCCCAGCATTTT. It encodes CASSESLAGYSNQPQHF.

The chain joins TRBV4-3 to TRBJ1-6; no reliable D call. The V end was cut by 0 bases, the J end by 9 bases, with 9 bases between. The germline gives CDR1 LGHNA, CDR2 YSLEER. This CDR3 region has 14 residues. This CDR3 is CASSQERGSSPLHF. The CDR3 coding sequence is TGCGCCAGCAGCCAAGAACGCGGGAGTTCACCCCTCCACTTT.

The CDR3 spells CASSHPGRGEYEQYF. CDR3 coding DNA: TGCGCCAGCAGCCACCCCGGCAGGGGCGAGTACGAGCAGTACTTC. The chain employs TRBV4-1 and TRBJ2-7, with D possibly matching TRBD1 (6 bases). This CDR3 comprises 15 residues. Trimming took off 3 bases at V and 4 bases at J, with 16 bases between the two ends. CDR1 and CDR2 (germline): MGHRA, YSYEKL.

V is TRBV29-1 and J is TRBJ1-5, with D uncertain. CDR3 length: 13 residues. Germline CDR1 SQVTM, CDR2 ANQGSEA. V shed 7 bases and J shed 3 bases, with 13 bases lying between them. The CDR3 reads CSAGSAPNQPQHF. The CDR3 region has the DNA TGCAGCGCCGGCAGCGCCCCCAATCAGCCCCAGCATTTT.

This rearrangement joins TRBV4-2 to TRBJ1-1; D call uncertain. This CDR3 spans 15 amino acids. The germline gives CDR1 LGHNA, CDR2 YNFKEQ. V lost 3 bases to trimming and J lost 1 base, with 12 bases between them. The CDR3, as DNA: TGTGCCAGCAGCCAGGGGTCTGGCCAGAACACTGAAGCTTTCTTT. This sequence encodes CASSQGSGQNTEAFF.

This sequence joins TRBV5-1 and TRBJ2-7, with 7 bases that match TRBD2. The CDR3 is made up of 14 amino acids. Germline V gene lookup returns CDR1 SGHRS and CDR2 YFSETQ. The junction had 7 bases not matched to a gene; V was cut back by 4 bases and J by 3 bases. For the CDR3, the DNA is TGCGCCAGCAGCCGTACTAGCGAGTACTACGAGCAGTACTTC. It specifies CASSRTSEYYEQYF.